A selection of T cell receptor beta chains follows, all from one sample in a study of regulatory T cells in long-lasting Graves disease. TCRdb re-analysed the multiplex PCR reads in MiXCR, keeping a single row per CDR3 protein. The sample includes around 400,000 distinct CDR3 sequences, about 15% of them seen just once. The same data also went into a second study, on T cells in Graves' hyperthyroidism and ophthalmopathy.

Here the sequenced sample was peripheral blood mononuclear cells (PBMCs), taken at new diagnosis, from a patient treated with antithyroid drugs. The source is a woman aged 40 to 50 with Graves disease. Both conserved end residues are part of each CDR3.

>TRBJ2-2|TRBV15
CATSRGLAEGWTGELFF
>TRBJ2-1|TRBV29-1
CSVSGGVLGSGGHEQFF
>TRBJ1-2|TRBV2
CASSPGQETNYGYTF
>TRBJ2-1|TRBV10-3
CAISEFTPGGLAGVEQFF
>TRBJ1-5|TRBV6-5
CASSYRRGLGHF
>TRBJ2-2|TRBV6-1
CASLLELAQTGELFF
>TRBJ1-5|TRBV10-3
CAISPGQFNQPQHF
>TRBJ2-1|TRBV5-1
CASSRTSPPNEQFF
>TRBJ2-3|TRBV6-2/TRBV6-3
CASSAGPMGTDTQYF
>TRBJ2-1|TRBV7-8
CASSEGGGLLEQFF
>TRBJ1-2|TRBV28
CASSMRETGGNGYTF
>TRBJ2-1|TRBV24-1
CATSDFTGLGDEQFF